This T cell receptor (beta chain) is drawn from a study of shared clonotypes between healthy human individuals (dated by TCRdb to the early 2020s). Regarding the research as a whole: The cohort comprised a couple of women and a few men aged 18 to 49 years. To increase sequencing depth and limit assay-specific biases, different laboratories used diverse techniques to prepare libraries and sequence TCR repertoires. To estimate repertoire size and how much clonotypes are shared between individuals, the study performed deep sequencing of blood TCR repertoires from a handful of healthy adults. Per donor, leukapheresis produced somewhere between about 0.94 and 9.5 billion PBMCs. For each donor, CD4 naive and CD4 memory were each run on three plates, CD8 naive on two plates, and CD8 memory on one plate. The full study reports these points: Pairwise subsampling indicated that sequencing depth was expected to affect the degree of clonotype sharing among donors. Across a few donors, about 5.2% of naive CD4, roughly 3.3% of naive CD8, 2.3% of memory CD4, and roughly 0.4% of memory CD8 clonotypes were shared. Larger estimated clonotype richness was generally found for naive subsets than for memory subsets. Rarefaction of sorted-subset datasets indicated incomplete sequencing despite the large sequencing depth. Clonotypes shared by all four sorted-subset donors showed higher generation probabilities than non-shared clonotypes. Sampling was limited to blood, and TCR repertoires in tissue likely differ from TCR repertoires in blood. Because the study included a small number of donors, the genetic and exposure-history diversity represented was limited.

The CDR3 measures 14 amino acids from cysteine to phenylalanine. Here the CDR3 DNA is all that survives: 42 bases in frame from base 1. V is cut back by 1 base and J by 4 bases, with 4 bases in the junction unmatched. In the germline V gene, CDR1 corresponds to MDHEN and CDR2 to SYDVKM. Using the deep immunoSEQ assay, TCR CDR3 regions were amplified from genomic DNA by multiplex PCR. Extracted genomic DNA from each cell subset was distributed evenly across all wells of several immunoSEQ 96-well plates, and each plate was treated as a replicate. For sorted subsets, approximately 210 ng of genomic DNA, equivalent to around 29,000 T cell genomes, went into each replicate PCR. Purified libraries were measured with a Qubit 3.0 fluorometer, size-checked on a Bioanalyzer 2100, and measured again with the KAPA Library Quantification kit. Every immunoSEQ 96-well plate was sequenced on a separate single-read 150-cycle Illumina NextSeq 550 flow cell. In the authors' own workflow: Because the immunoSEQ output held only junctional sequences and lacked quality scores, the filtering could not match the filtering applied to full-length reads. To assign V/J genes and CDR3, sequences were annotated using PyIR, a Python wrapper for IgBLAST v1.9, with IMGT germline references. Any read was removed if the V/J assignment was weak (E-value above 1e-6), the CDR3 was missing, or the read contained stop codons, out-of-frame junctions, or ambiguous translated residues. A V3J clonotype was defined by an identical inferred V gene, J gene, and CDR3 amino acid sequence. Percentage overlap between repertoires was computed as shared unique clonotypes divided by the size of the smaller repertoire. Repertoire richness was assessed with RTK rarefaction, the Chao1 estimator, and Recon v2.1 estimates of unobserved clonotypes. Generation probabilities for all TCRbeta clonotypes obtained by the gDNA method from a handful of donors were computed using OLGA. TCRdb retrieved this table from immuneACCESS and kept in-frame rearrangements only. Not all clones are present; in checked studies, unresolved V genes account for under half, and no reason is known for the remainder. That table furnishes V, J and clone size, whereas the DNA furnished D and trimming. The sample table contains 95,000 to 120,000 clones; only one count was recorded for more than 65% of them. The ten largest clones take up approximately 25% of the sample.

Points on this clone: Which antigen it targets is not known. No much larger clone is present one base from it, and per-base qualities are unavailable.

The donors were healthy, HIV-negative adults with no recently reported acute infections or vaccinations. Every donor was a Caucasian adult residing in Nashville, Tennessee, USA. CD8 memory samples combined magnetically selected CD45RO+ cells with CCR7-negative CD45RA+ effector memory (TemRA) cells. Blood was obtained by leukapheresis, after which PBMCs were separated by Ficoll-Histopaque density gradient centrifugation and cryopreserved in liquid nitrogen vapor phase. Purity and quantity of every magnetically sorted T cell population were checked by analytical flow cytometry. Each sorted fraction had its genomic DNA isolated and then quantified by UV absorbance on a Nanodrop 2000c.

The sequenced sample was memory CD8+ T cells sorted from blood. Interpreted using the paper, the cell subset or site label stands for: CD45RO+ cells pooled with CCR7-negative TemRA cells. The sequence derives from a woman between 25 and 40 years old in good health. The chain is assembled from TRBV28 and TRBJ2-7, with TRBD1 matching 7 junction bases. DNA sequence: TGTGCCAGCAGTTTATCGAACAGGGGTTACGAGCAGTACTTC. Translation gives CASSLSNRGYEQYF.